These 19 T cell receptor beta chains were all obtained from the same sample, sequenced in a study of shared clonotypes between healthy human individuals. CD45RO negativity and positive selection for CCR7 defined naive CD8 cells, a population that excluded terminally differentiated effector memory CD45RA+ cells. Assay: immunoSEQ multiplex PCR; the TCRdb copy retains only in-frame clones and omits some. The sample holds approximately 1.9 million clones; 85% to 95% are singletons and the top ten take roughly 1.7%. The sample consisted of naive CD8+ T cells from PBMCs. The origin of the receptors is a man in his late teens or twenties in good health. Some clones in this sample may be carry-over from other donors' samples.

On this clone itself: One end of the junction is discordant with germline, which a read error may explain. The CDR3 here is CSVEGGGADYEQYF. CDR3 nucleotides: TGCAGCGTCGAAGGAGGGGGAGCCGACTACGAGCAGTACTTC. This chain joins TRBV29-1 and TRBJ2-7; the D gene could be TRBD1 or TRBD2 (6 bases each). Germline V gives CDR1 SQVTM, CDR2 ANQGSEA. The CDR3 contains 14 residues.

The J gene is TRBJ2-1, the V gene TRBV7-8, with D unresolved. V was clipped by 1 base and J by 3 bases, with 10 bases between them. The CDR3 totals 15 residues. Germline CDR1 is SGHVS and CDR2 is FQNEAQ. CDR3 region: CASSLGGADYNEQFF. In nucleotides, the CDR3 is TGTGCCAGCAGCTTAGGCGGTGCTGACTACAATGAGCAGTTCTTC. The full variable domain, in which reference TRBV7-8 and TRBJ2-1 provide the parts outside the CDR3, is GAGVSQSPRYKVAKRGQDVALRCDPISGHVSLFWYQQALGQGPEFLTYFQNEAQLDKSGLPSDRFFAERPEGSVSTLKIQRTQQEDSAVYLCASSLGGADYNEQFFGPGTRLTVL.

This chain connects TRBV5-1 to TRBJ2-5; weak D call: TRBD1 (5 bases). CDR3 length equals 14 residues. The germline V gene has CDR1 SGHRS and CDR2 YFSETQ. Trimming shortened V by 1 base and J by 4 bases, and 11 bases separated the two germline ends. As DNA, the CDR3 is TGCGCCAGCAGCTTGCACGGGCAGGGAGAGACCCAGTACTTC. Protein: CASSLHGQGETQYF.

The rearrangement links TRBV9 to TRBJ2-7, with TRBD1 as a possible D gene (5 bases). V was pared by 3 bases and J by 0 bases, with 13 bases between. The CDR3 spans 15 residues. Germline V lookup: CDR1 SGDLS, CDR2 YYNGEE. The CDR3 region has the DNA TGTGCCAGCAGCGAAGGGTCACAGGTCTCCTACGAGCAGTACTTC. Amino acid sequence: CASSEGSQVSYEQYF.

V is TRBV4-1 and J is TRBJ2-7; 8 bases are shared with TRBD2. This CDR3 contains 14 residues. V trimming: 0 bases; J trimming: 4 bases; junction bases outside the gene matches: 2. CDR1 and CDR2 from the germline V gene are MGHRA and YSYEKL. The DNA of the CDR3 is TGCGCCAGCAGCCAAGACGGGAGGGGATACGAGCAGTACTTC. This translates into CASSQDGRGYEQYF.

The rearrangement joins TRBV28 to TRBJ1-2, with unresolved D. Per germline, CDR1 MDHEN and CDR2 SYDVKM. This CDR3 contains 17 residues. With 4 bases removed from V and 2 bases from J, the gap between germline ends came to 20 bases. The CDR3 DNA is TGTGCCAGCAGTTCCACAGCTTTCTTGAACCAAAACTATGGCTACACCTTC. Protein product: CASSSTAFLNQNYGYTF.

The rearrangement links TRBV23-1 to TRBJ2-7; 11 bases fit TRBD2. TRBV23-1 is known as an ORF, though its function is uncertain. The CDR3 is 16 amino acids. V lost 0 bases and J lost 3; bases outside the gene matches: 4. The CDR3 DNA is TGCGCCAGCAGTCAATCAACGACTAGCGGGAACTACGAGCAGTACTTC. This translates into CASSQSTTSGNYEQYF.

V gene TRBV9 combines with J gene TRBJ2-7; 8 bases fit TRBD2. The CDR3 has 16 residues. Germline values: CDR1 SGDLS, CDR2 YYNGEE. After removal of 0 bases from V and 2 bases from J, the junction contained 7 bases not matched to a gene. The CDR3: CASSVGPAGATYEQYF. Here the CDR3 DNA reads TGTGCCAGCAGCGTAGGCCCAGCGGGAGCGACCTACGAGCAGTACTTC.

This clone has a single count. The CDR3 reads CASSAYRSSYGYTF. For the CDR3, the DNA is TGTGCCAGCAGCGCCTACAGAAGCAGCTATGGCTACACCTTC. This chain connects TRBV9 to TRBJ1-2; D unclear. There are 14 residues in the CDR3. Trimming cost V 3 bases and J 4 bases, with 13 bases left between them. Looked up from germline, CDR1 is SGDLS and CDR2 is YYNGEE.

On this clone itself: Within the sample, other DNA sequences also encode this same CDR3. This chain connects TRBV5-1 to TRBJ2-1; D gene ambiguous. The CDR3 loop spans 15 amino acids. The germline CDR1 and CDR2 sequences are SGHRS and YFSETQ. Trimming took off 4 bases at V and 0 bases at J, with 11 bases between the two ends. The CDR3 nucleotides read TGCGCCAGCAGCCTAGGGCTTAGCTCCTACAATGAGCAGTTCTTC. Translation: CASSLGLSSYNEQFF. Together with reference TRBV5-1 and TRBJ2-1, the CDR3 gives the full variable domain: KAGVTQTPRYLIKTRGQQVTLSCSPISGHRSVSWYQQTPGQGLQFLFEYFSETQRNKGNFPGRFSGRQFSNSRSEMNVSTLELGDSALYLCASSLGLSSYNEQFFGPGTRLTVL.

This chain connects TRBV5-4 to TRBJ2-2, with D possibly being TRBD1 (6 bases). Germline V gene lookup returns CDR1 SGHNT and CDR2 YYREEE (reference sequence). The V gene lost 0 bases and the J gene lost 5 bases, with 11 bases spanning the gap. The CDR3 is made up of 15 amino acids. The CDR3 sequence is CASSLAGAETGELFF. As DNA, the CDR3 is TGTGCCAGCAGCTTGGCAGGGGCGGAGACCGGGGAGCTGTTTTTT. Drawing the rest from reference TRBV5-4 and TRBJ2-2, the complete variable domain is ETGVTQSPTHLIKTRGQQVTLRCSSQSGHNTVSWYQQALGQGPQFIFQYYREEENGRGNFPPRFSGLQFPNYSSELNVNALELDDSALYLCASSLAGAETGELFFGEGSRLTVL.

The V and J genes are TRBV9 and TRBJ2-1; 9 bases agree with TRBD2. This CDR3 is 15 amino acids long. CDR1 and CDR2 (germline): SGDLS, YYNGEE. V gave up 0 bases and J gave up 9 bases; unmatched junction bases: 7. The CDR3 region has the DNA TGTGCCAGCAGCGTAGCGGCTAGCGGGAAGGCTGAGCAGTTCTTC. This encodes CASSVAASGKAEQFF.

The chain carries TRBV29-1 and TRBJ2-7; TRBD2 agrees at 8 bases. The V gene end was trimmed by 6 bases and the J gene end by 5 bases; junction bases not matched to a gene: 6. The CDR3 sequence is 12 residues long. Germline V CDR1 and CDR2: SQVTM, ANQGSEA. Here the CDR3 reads CSVGLAPHEQYF. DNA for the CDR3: TGCAGCGTCGGACTAGCCCCCCACGAGCAGTACTTC.

CDR3: CANRYRGWRQIGGYTF. The CDR3 region has the DNA TGTGCCAACCGCTACAGGGGGTGGCGGCAGATCGGTGGCTACACCTTC. The J gene is TRBJ1-2, the V gene TRBV6-9, with 8 positions matching TRBD1. Trimming cost V 10 bases and J 7 bases; bases outside gene matches: 20. CDR1 and CDR2 from the germline V gene are MNHGY and SVAAGI. The CDR3 consists of 16 residues.

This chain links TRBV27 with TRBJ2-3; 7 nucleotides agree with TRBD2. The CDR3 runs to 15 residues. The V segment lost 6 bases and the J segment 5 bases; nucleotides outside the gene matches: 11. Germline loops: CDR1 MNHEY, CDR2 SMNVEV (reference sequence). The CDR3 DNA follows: TGTGCCAGCAGACCGCGGAGCGGGATCGGAGATACGCAGTATTTT. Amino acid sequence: CASRPRSGIGDTQYF.

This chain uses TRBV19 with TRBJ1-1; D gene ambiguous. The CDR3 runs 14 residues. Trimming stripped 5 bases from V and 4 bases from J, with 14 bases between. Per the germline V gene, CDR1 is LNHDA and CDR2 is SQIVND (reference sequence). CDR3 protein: CASSAGPFATEAFF. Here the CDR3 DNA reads TGTGCCAGTAGTGCCGGGCCCTTTGCCACTGAAGCTTTCTTT.

The CDR3 reads CASYPRRDRGRVYGYTF. CDR3 bases: TGTGCCAGCTACCCACGGAGGGACAGGGGAAGAGTCTATGGCTACACCTTC. The chain combines TRBV13 with TRBJ1-2, with 10 bases aligning to TRBD1. This CDR3 is 17 amino acids long. After removal of 8 bases from V and 4 bases from J, the junction contained 16 bases not matched to a gene. CDR1 is PRHDT and CDR2 is FYEKMQ in the germline V gene (reference sequence).

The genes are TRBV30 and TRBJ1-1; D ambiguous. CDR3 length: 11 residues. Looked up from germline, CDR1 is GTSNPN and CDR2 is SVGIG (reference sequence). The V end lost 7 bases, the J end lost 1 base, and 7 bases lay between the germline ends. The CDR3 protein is CASSRNTEAFF. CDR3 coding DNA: TGTGCCTCCTCGAGGAACACTGAAGCTTTCTTT.

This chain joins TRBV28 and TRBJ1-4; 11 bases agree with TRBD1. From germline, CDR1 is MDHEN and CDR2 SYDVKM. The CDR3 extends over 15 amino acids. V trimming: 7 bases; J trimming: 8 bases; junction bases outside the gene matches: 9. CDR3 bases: TGTGCCAGCACCAAAGGGGACAGGGGGGGAGAAAAACTGTTTTTT. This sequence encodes CASTKGDRGGEKLFF.